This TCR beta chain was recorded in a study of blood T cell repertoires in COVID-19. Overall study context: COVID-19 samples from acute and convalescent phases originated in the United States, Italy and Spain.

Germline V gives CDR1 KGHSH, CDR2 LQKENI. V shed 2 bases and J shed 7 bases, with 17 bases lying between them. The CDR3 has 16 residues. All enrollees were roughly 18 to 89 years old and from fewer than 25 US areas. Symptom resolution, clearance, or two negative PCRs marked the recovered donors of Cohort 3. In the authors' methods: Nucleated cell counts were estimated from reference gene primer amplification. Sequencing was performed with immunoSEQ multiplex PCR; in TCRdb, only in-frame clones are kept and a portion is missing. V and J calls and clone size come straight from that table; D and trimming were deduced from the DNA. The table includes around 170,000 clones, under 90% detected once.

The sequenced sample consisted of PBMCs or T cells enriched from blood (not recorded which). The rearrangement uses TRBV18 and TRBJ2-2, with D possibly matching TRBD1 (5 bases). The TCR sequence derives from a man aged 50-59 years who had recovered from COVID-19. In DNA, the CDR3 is TGTGCCAGCTCACCAGACAGACGCGGTCCAGGCGGGGAGCTGTTTTTT. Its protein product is CASSPDRRGPGGELFF.